Following are 5 T cell receptor beta chains from one sample sequenced in a study of T-cell reconstitution after alpha-beta-depleted transplantation in children. Unique molecular identifiers featured in how the TCRbeta library was prepared. TCRdb re-analysed the PCR reads in MiXCR, keeping a single row per CDR3 protein. The sample lists about 130,000 distinct CDR3 sequences; about 9.9% were seen once. Here the sequenced sample was PBMCs, mostly from graft donor cells, taken 180 days after TCRalphabeta/CD19-depleted stem cell transplant. Receptor source: a girl under two years old who had a stem cell transplant for combined immunodeficiency, so the T cells may come from the graft donor.

This clonotype has only a few counts. V and J are TRBV29-1 and TRBJ2-3; D is perhaps TRBD1 (5 bases). With 6 bases removed from V and 1 base from J, the gap between germline ends came to 11 bases. This CDR3 contains 13 residues. Germline CDR1 SQVTM, CDR2 ANQGSEA. The CDR3 spells CSVSRVGTDTQYF. The CDR3 DNA reads as TGCAGCGTCTCCAGGGTGGGCACAGATACGCAGTATTTT.

The chain uses TRBV14 and TRBJ2-7; possible D gene TRBD2, 6 bases. The germline V gene has CDR1 SGHDN and CDR2 FVKESK. V lost 0 bases and J 3 bases, leaving 12 bases between the germline ends. The CDR3 loop spans 15 amino acids. The CDR3 protein is CASSQEFRGYYEQYF. CDR3 bases: TGTGCCAGCAGCCAAGAGTTCCGGGGGTACTACGAGCAGTACTTC. Based on the CDR3 plus reference TRBV14 and TRBJ2-7, the full variable domain is EAGVTQFPSHSVIEKGQTVTLRCDPISGHDNLYWYRRVMGKEIKFLLHFVKESKQDESGMPNNRFLAERTGGTYSTLKVQPAELEDSGVYFCASSQEFRGYYEQYFGPGTRLTVT.

The chain employs TRBV10-3 and TRBJ1-1; a weak D match, TRBD1 (6 bases). V gave up 7 bases and J gave up 4 bases, with 13 bases separating them. Germline V lookup: CDR1 ENHRY, CDR2 SYGVKD. This CDR3 has 13 amino acids. The CDR3, as DNA: TGTGCCATCAAGTCTAAAGGGGGCACTGAAGCTTTCTTT. It codes for CAIKSKGGTEAFF.

This chain connects TRBV5-1 to TRBJ2-7, with D possibly matching TRBD1 (6 bases). Trimming shortened V by 4 bases and J by 1 base, and 18 bases separated the two germline ends. This CDR3 comprises 16 residues. Germline-derived CDR1 and CDR2 are SGHRS and YFSETQ. Here the CDR3 reads CASSLGRDRISYEQYF. In DNA form, the CDR3 reads TGCGCCAGCAGCCTTGGGAGAGACAGGATTTCCTACGAGCAGTACTTC.

This clonotype occurred many times. The chain links TRBV12-3 or TRBV12-4 to TRBJ2-5; 7 nucleotides align to TRBD2. After removal of 3 bases from V and 4 bases from J, the junction contained 8 bases not matched to a gene. There are 15 residues in the CDR3. This CDR3 is CASSFLAAPSETQYF. The CDR3 DNA reads as TGTGCCAGCAGTTTTCTAGCGGCCCCCTCAGAGACCCAGTACTTC.